The present TCR beta chain was sequenced within a study of T cell responses to AZD1222 COVID-19 vaccine. Study-level results: Recipients of AZD1222 seropositive at baseline numbered only 5 or 6.

V was clipped by 4 bases and J by 6 bases; unmatched bases: 6. This CDR3 has 15 residues. Germline-derived CDR1 and CDR2 are SNHLY and FYNNEI. This table comes from immunoSEQ multiplex PCR, and its TCRdb copy is limited to in-frame clones, with some not included. The table lists some 40,000 clones, roughly 77% of them singletons. A remark on this clone: The antigen remains unidentified.

Source: peripheral blood, taken 28 days after the second dose of the MenACWY control vaccine. This TCR came from an adult who received the MenACWY meningococcal vaccine as a control. This sequence joins TRBV2 and TRBJ1-5; 10 bases are a match to TRBD1. CDR3 in DNA: TGTGCCAGCAGTGTTATGACAGGGGGCGTTCAGCCCCAGCATTTT. Its translation is CASSVMTGGVQPQHF.